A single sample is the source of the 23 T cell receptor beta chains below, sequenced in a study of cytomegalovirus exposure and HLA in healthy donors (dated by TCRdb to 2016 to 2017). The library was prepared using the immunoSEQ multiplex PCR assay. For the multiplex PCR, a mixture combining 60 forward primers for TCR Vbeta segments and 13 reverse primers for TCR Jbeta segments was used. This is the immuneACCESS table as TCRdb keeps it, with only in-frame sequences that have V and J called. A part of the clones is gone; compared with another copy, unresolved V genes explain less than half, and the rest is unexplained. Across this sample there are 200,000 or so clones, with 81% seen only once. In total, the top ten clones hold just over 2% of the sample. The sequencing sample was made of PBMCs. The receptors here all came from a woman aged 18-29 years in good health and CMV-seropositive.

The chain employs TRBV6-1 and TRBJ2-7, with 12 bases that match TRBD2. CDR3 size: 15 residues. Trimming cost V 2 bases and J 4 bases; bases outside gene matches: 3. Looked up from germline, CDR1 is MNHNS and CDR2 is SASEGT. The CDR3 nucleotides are TGTGCCAGCAGTGAATCTAGCGGGGGGGCATACGAGCAGTACTTC. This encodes CASSESSGGAYEQYF.

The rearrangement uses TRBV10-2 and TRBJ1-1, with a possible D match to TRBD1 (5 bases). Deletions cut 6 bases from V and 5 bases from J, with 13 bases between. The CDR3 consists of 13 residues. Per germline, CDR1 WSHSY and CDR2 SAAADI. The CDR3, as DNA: TGCGCCAGCAGGGGCGGGGGAGGGACTGAAGCTTTCTTT. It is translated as CASRGGGGTEAFF.

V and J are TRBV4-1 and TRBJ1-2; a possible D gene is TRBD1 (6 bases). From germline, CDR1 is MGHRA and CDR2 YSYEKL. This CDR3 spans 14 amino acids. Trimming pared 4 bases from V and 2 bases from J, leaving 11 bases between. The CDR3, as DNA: TGCGCCAGCAGCCTCACGGACAGAAACTATGGCTACACCTTC. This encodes CASSLTDRNYGYTF.

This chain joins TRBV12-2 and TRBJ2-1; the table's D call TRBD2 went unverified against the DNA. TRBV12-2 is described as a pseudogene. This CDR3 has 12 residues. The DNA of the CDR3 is TGTGCAAGTCCAAAAGCCGGGAGGGGGGAGTTCTTC. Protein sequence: CASPKAGRGEFF.

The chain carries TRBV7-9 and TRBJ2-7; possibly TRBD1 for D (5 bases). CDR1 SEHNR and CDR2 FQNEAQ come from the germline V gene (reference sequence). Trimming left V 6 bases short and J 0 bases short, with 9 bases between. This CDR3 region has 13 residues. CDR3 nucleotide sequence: TGTGCCAGCAGAACAGGAAGCTCCTACGAGCAGTACTTC. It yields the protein CASRTGSSYEQYF.

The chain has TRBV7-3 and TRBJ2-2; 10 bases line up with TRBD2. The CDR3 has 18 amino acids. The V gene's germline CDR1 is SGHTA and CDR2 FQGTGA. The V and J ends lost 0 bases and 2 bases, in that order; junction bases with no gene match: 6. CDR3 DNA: TGTGCCAGCAGCTTAACGCCCACTAGCGGGGAAAACACCGGGGAGCTGTTTTTT. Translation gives CASSLTPTSGENTGELFF.

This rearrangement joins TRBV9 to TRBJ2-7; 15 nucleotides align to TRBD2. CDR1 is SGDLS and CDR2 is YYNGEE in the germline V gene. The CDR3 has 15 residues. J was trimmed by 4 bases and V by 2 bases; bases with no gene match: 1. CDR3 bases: TGTGCCAGCAGCGTCGGGACTAGCGGGGGGTACGAGCAGTACTTC. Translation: CASSVGTSGGYEQYF.

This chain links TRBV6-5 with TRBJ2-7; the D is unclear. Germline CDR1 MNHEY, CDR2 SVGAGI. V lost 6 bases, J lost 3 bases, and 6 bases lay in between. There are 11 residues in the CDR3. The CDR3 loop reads CASSLNYEQYF. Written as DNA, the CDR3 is TGTGCCAGCAGCCTAAACTACGAGCAGTACTTC.

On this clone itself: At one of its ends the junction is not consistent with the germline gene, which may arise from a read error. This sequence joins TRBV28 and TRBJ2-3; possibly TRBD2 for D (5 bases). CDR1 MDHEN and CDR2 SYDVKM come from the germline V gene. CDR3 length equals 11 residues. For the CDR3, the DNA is TGTGCCAGCAGTTTAAGGGAGCCCGCGGATTTT. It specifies CASSLREPADF.

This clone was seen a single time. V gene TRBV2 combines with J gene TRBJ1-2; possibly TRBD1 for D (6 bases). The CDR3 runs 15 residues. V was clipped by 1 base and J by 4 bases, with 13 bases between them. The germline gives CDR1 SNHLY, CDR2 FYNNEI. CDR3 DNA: TGTGCCAGCAGTGAAGTCCCAACAGGGCGCTATGGCTACACCTTC. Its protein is CASSEVPTGRYGYTF.

CDR3 region: CASSEVGMDRIHEQYF. The CDR3 DNA reads TGTGCCAGCAGTGAAGTTGGGATGGACAGAATTCACGAGCAGTACTTC. The V and J genes are TRBV6-1 and TRBJ2-7; tentative D call: TRBD1 (6 bases). V lost 1 base and J lost 5, with 18 bases in between. The length of the CDR3 is 16 residues. CDR1 and CDR2 (germline): MNHNS, SASEGT.

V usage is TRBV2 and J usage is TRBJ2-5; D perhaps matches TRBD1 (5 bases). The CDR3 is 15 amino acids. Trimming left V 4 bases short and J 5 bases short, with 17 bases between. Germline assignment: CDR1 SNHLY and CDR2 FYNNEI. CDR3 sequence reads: CASSGSDSPVETQYF. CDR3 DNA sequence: TGTGCCAGCAGTGGATCAGACAGCCCGGTGGAGACCCAGTACTTC.

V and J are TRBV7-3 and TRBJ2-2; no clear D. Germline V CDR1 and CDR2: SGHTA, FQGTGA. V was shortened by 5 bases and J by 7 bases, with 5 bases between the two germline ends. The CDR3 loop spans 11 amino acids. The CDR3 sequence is CASSPGGELFF. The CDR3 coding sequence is TGTGCCAGCAGCCCCGGCGGGGAGCTGTTTTTT.

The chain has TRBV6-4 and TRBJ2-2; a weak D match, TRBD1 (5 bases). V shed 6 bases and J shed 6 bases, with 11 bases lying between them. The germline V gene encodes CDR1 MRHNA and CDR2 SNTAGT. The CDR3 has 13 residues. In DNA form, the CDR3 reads TGTGCCAGCAGGGGGCCTTTTCCCGGGGAGCTGTTTTTT. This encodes CASRGPFPGELFF.

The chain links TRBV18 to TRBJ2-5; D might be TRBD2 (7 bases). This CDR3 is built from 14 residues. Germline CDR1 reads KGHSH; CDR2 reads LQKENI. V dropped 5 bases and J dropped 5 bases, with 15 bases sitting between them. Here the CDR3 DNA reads TGTGCCAGCTCAAGAGGGGGGGCCGAGGAGACCCAGTACTTC. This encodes CASSRGGAEETQYF. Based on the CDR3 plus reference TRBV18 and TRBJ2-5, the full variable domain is NAGVMQNPRHLVRRRGQEARLRCSPMKGHSHVYWYRQLPEEGLKFMVYLQKENIIDESGMPKERFSAEFPKEGPSILRIQQVVRGDSAAYFCASSRGGAEETQYFGPGTRLLVL.

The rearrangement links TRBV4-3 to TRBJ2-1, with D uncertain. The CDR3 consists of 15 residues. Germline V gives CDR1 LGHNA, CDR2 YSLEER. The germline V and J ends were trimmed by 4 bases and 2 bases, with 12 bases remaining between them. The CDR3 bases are TGCGCCAGCAGCCCGAACTACCAACCCTACAATGAGCAGTTCTTC. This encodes CASSPNYQPYNEQFF.

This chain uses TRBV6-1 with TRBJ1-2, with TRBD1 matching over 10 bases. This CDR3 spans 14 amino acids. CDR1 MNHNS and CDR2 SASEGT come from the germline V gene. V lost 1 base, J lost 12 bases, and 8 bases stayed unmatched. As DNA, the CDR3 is TGTGCCAGCAGTGAAGGTGACAGGGGGCGCACGGACACCTTC. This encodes CASSEGDRGRTDTF.

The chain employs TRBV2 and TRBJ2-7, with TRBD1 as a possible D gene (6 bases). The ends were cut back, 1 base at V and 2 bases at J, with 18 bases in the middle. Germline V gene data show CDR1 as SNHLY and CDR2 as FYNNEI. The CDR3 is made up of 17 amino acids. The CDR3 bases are TGTGCCAGCAGTGAAGAAGGGGGATCAGGGGCCGCCTACGAGCAGTACTTC. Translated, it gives CASSEEGGSGAAYEQYF. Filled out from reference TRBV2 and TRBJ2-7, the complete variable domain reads EPEVTQTPSHQVTQMGQEVILRCVPISNHLYFYWYRQILGQKVEFLVSFYNNEISEKSEIFDDQFSVERPDGSNFTLKIRSTKLEDSAMYFCASSEEGGSGAAYEQYFGPGTRLTVT.

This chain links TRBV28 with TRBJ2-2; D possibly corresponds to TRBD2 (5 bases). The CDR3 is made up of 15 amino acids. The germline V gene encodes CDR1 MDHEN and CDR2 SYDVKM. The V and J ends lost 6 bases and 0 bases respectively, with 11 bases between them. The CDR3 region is CASRPGGANTGELFF. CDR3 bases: TGTGCCAGCAGACCAGGAGGAGCGAACACCGGGGAGCTGTTTTTT.

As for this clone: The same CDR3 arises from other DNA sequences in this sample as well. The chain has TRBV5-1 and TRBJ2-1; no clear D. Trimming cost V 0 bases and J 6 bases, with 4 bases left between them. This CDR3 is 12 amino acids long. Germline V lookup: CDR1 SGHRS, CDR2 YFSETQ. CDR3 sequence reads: CASSLGGNEQFF. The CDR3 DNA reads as TGCGCCAGCAGCTTGGGAGGCAATGAGCAGTTCTTC.

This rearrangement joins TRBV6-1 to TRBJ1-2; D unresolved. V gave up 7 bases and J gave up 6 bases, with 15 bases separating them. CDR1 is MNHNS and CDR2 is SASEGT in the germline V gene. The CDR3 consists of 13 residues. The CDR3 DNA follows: TGTGCCAGCAAACCGGGTTTTCTCGATGGCTACACCTTC. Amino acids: CASKPGFLDGYTF.

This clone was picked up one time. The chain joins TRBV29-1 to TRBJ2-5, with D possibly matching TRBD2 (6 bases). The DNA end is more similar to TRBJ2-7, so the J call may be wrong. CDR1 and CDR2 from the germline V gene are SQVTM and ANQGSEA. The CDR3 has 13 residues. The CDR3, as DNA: TGCAGCGTTGTCGGGGGTAACTCCTACGAGCAGTACTTC. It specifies CSVVGGNSYEQYF.

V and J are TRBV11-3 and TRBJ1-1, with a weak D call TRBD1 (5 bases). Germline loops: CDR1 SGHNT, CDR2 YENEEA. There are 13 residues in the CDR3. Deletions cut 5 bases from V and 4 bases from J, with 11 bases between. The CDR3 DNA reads TGTGCCAGCAGCCTCGGACAATTCACTGAAGCTTTCTTT. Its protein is CASSLGQFTEAFF.